One sample yielded the 23 T cell receptor beta chains listed below, sequenced in a study of human T cells and chemical hapten exposure. Indicated time point: patch test 1, 2 weeks after DPC sensitization. Noted treatment: therapeutic diphenylcyclopropenone sensitization with weekly scalp DPC. Each CDR3 protein is one row after TCRdb ran MiXCR on the RACE reads. The profile covers around 100,000 distinct CDR3 sequences, with approximately 10% appearing a single time and around 3.5% taken by the ten largest. Source: whole blood, taken in connection with sensitization to the hapten diphenylcyclopropenone (DPC). These receptors all stem from a woman between 40 and 55 years old with alopecia areata. Some clones in this sample may be carry-over from other donors' samples.

In this sample, this clonotype turned up a few times. This chain links TRBV6-5 with TRBJ1-1; a possible D gene is TRBD1 (5 bases). This CDR3 comprises 14 residues. The germline gives CDR1 MNHEY, CDR2 SVGAGI. V lost 10 bases, J lost 6 bases, and 21 bases lay in between. CDR3 loop: CATQFEAAGPEAFF. In DNA, the CDR3 is TGTGCCACACAGTTCGAAGCGGCGGGGCCTGAAGCTTTCTTT.

The CDR3 sequence is CASSRQGTRGNEQFF. Here the CDR3 DNA reads TGTGCCAGCAGCCGGCAGGGAACGAGGGGCAATGAGCAGTTCTTC. The chain links TRBV14 to TRBJ2-1, with D possibly called TRBD1 or TRBD2 (5 bases each). Trimming took 4 bases from V and 6 from J, leaving 16 bases between them. The germline V gene has CDR1 SGHDN and CDR2 FVKESK. This CDR3 has 15 amino acids.

Ten or more counts support this clonotype. The chain recombines TRBV5-4 with TRBJ2-3, with 7 positions matching TRBD1. The CDR3 length is 16 residues. Germline V lookup: CDR1 SGHNT, CDR2 YYREEE (reference sequence). Losses at the gene ends were 0 bases for V and 3 bases for J; bases not matched to a gene: 7. The CDR3 DNA reads as TGTGCCAGCAGCTTGGGACAGGGATTGAGGACAGATACGCAGTATTTT. Its protein is CASSLGQGLRTDTQYF. Supplemented by reference TRBV5-4 and TRBJ2-3, the full variable domain reads ETGVTQSPTHLIKTRGQQVTLRCSSQSGHNTVSWYQQALGQGPQFIFQYYREEENGRGNFPPRFSGLQFPNYSSELNVNALELDDSALYLCASSLGQGLRTDTQYFGPGTRLTVL.

The sample holds a few counts of this clonotype. The chain has TRBV7-2 and TRBJ1-5; TRBD1 agrees at 9 bases. V lost 7 bases and J lost 1; bases outside the gene matches: 2. Looked up from germline, CDR1 is SGHTA and CDR2 is FQGNSA. This CDR3 region has 14 residues. CDR3 loop: CASKGTGSNQPQHF. The DNA of the CDR3 is TGTGCCAGCAAAGGGACAGGGAGCAATCAGCCCCAGCATTTT.

This clonotype has ten or more counts. The chain couples TRBV7-2 to TRBJ2-1; 7 bases fit TRBD1. The V gene end was trimmed by 5 bases and the J gene end by 12 bases; junction bases not matched to a gene: 13. The CDR3 sequence is 14 residues long. CDR1 and CDR2 from the germline V gene are SGHTA and FQGNSA. The CDR3 region is CASSQARDSFVQFF. The CDR3 coding sequence is TGTGCCAGCAGCCAAGCCCGGGACAGTTTCGTGCAGTTCTTC.

This clonotype has just a few counts. This chain uses TRBV20-1 with TRBJ1-3; D remains unclear. There are 14 residues in the CDR3. Germline CDR1 is DFQATT and CDR2 is SNEGSKA (reference sequence). The V and J ends lost 3 bases and 0 bases respectively, with 9 bases between them. The CDR3 protein is CSARDLSSGNTIYF. CDR3 DNA: TGCAGTGCTAGGGACCTTAGCTCTGGAAACACCATATATTTT.

The table lists this clonotype with many counts. The chain combines TRBV3-1 with TRBJ2-7; 10 positions match TRBD1. Germline CDR1 reads LGHDT; CDR2 reads YNNKEL (reference sequence). The CDR3 covers 15 residues. V lost 1 base, J lost 3 bases, and 3 bases stayed unmatched. The CDR3 reads CASSQGGDRGYEQYF. CDR3 bases: TGTGCCAGCAGCCAAGGGGGGGACAGGGGCTACGAGCAGTACTTC.

The J gene is TRBJ1-2, the V gene TRBV29-1, with unresolved D. V dropped 3 bases and J dropped 8 bases, with 16 bases sitting between them. The germline V gene encodes CDR1 SQVTM and CDR2 ANQGSEA. The CDR3 is 13 residues long. The CDR3 loop reads CSVERAVLRGYTF. CDR3 sequence (DNA): TGCAGCGTTGAGAGAGCGGTGCTCAGGGGCTACACCTTC.

This clonotype was counted at least ten times. The V and J genes are TRBV29-1 and TRBJ1-1; D is ambiguous. Germline V gene data show CDR1 as SQVTM and CDR2 as ANQGSEA. The CDR3 consists of 11 residues. Trimming pared 8 bases from V and 5 bases from J, leaving 12 bases between. The CDR3 coding sequence is TGCAGCTTGAGGATGGGGACTGAAGCTTTCTTT. Translated, it gives CSLRMGTEAFF.

This clonotype was picked up a small number of times. The gene calls are TRBV9 and TRBJ2-7; D may match TRBD1 or TRBD2 (5 bases each). V gave up 0 bases and J gave up 1 base, with 11 bases separating them. Germline assignment: CDR1 SGDLS and CDR2 YYNGEE. This CDR3 is built from 15 residues. The CDR3 nucleotides are TGTGCCAGCAGCGTAGAAATAGGGGAGTCCTACGAGCAGTACTTC. Protein sequence: CASSVEIGESYEQYF.

This clonotype was found a few times. The genes are TRBV18 and TRBJ1-4; no definite D call. CDR3 length: 16 amino acids. CDR1 is KGHSH and CDR2 is LQKENI in the germline V gene. V gave up 6 bases and J gave up 8 bases, with 22 bases separating them. The CDR3 DNA reads TGTGCCAGCTCTCCCCGGGCGGGTCCGGAGTCGGAAAAACTGTTTTTT. Translation gives CASSPRAGPESEKLFF.

This clonotype has only a few counts. This rearrangement joins TRBV24-1 to TRBJ2-1; D uncertain. The CDR3 sequence is 13 residues long. V shed 3 bases and J shed 6 bases, with 8 bases lying between them. Per germline, CDR1 KGHDR and CDR2 SFDVKD. CDR3 protein: CATSDIRGNEQFF. The CDR3 region has the DNA TGTGCCACCAGTGATATCAGAGGCAATGAGCAGTTCTTC.

This clonotype was seen only a few times. The V and J genes are TRBV7-2 and TRBJ2-1; D is possibly TRBD1 (6 bases). The CDR3 is 14 residues long. Germline V gene data show CDR1 as SGHTA and CDR2 as FQGNSA. Trimming stripped 5 bases from V and 2 bases from J, with 10 bases between. CDR3 sequence: CASSPRTAYNEQFF. CDR3 DNA: TGTGCCAGCAGCCCCCGGACAGCCTACAATGAGCAGTTCTTC.

This clonotype was observed at least ten times. The chain carries TRBV20-1 and TRBJ1-4, with D hard to call. V shed 6 bases and J shed 8 bases, with 19 bases lying between them. Germline V CDR1 and CDR2: DFQATT, SNEGSKA (reference sequence). This CDR3 is 14 amino acids long. CDR3 nucleotide sequence: TGCAGTGCATATAGTTTCCTTAGGAAGGAAAAACTGTTTTTT. It encodes CSAYSFLRKEKLFF.

There are many counts of this clonotype. The chain links TRBV7-2 to TRBJ2-4; D is possibly TRBD1 (6 bases). V lost 5 bases and J lost 7, with 15 bases in between. This CDR3 has 14 amino acids. Germline lookup yields CDR1 SGHTA and CDR2 FQGNSA. The CDR3 DNA reads as TGTGCCAGCAGCCTTTCCCGGGACACCAACATTCAGTACTTC. Encoded protein: CASSLSRDTNIQYF.

The chain links TRBV19 to TRBJ2-1, with D hard to call. The length of the CDR3 is 15 residues. The germline V gene encodes CDR1 LNHDA and CDR2 SQIVND (reference sequence). V dropped 1 base and J dropped 4 bases, with 11 bases sitting between them. The DNA of the CDR3 is TGTGCCAGTAGTATAGCCGTCTCCACATACAATGAGCAGTTCTTC. This gives the protein CASSIAVSTYNEQFF.

This chain uses TRBV27 with TRBJ2-7, with no clear D. V lost 10 bases to trimming and J lost 1 base, with 14 bases between them. This CDR3 contains 13 residues. Germline V gene data show CDR1 as MNHEY and CDR2 as SMNVEV (reference sequence). CDR3 sequence reads: CATKPGSSYEQYF. The CDR3 bases are TGTGCCACCAAGCCGGGCAGTTCCTACGAGCAGTACTTC.

This clonotype was found many times. The V call is TRBV7-2, the J call TRBJ2-5; D possibly corresponds to TRBD2 (6 bases). CDR1 is SGHTA and CDR2 is FQGNSA in the germline V gene. V shed 5 bases and J shed 6 bases, with 13 bases lying between them. This CDR3 comprises 13 residues. CDR3 in DNA: TGTGCCAGCAGCGTGACTAGTTTACAGACCCAGTACTTC. Protein: CASSVTSLQTQYF.

In its sample, this clonotype was seen many times. The chain joins TRBV7-2 to TRBJ1-5; D is perhaps TRBD1 (6 bases). CDR1 SGHTA and CDR2 FQGNSA come from the germline V gene. CDR3 length: 14 residues. Trimming left V 4 bases short and J 4 bases short, with 11 bases between. CDR3 DNA sequence: TGTGCCAGCAGCTCCACGACAGGAAATCAGCCCCAGCATTTT. Translated: CASSSTTGNQPQHF.

This clonotype was found a few times. V usage is TRBV20-1 and J usage is TRBJ2-3, with 7 bases aligning to TRBD2. The germline V gene encodes CDR1 DFQATT and CDR2 SNEGSKA (reference sequence). CDR3 length equals 15 residues. V shed 1 base and J 1 base; nucleotides not matched to a gene: 5. CDR3 residues: CSARVAGDGTDTQYF. The DNA for the CDR3 is TGCAGTGCTAGAGTGGCGGGGGATGGCACAGATACGCAGTATTTT.

This clonotype came up a few times. This chain joins TRBV12-3 or TRBV12-4 and TRBJ1-5, with 7 bases aligning to TRBD1. The junction had 14 bases not matched to a gene; V was cut back by 6 bases and J by 15 bases. The CDR3 spans 13 residues. The CDR3 sequence: CASSPRQGEEWHF. In DNA form, the CDR3 reads TGTGCCAGCAGCCCTCGACAGGGCGAGGAATGGCATTTT.

The V and J genes are TRBV4-2 and TRBJ2-7; the match to TRBD2 covers 9 bases. Germline V gene lookup returns CDR1 LGHNA and CDR2 YNFKEQ. V gave up 3 bases and J gave up 1 base; unmatched junction bases: 7. There are 16 residues in the CDR3. In DNA, the CDR3 is TGTGCCAGCAGCCAGGGGGAGACTAGCGGTTCCTACGAGCAGTACTTC. It specifies CASSQGETSGSYEQYF.

This clonotype has just a few counts. This chain links TRBV7-9 with TRBJ1-2, with D possibly matching TRBD1 (5 bases). Between the trimmed V and J ends, which lost 4 bases and 13 bases, there was a span of 16 bases. The CDR3 is made up of 12 amino acids. In germline, CDR1 is SEHNR, CDR2 FQNEAQ (reference sequence). CDR3 in amino acids: CASSSEGPPFTF. DNA for the CDR3: TGTGCCAGCAGCTCGGAGGGACCTCCTTTCACCTTC.